Below are 20 T cell receptor beta chains sequenced from a single sample in a study of vaccination and CD4 T cells after COVID-19. As for treatment: approximately nine-day PBMC culture with coronavirus spike peptide pools or control peptides (ViraFEST assay). The antigens of these receptors remain unknown. Cultured CD4+ T-cell DNA underwent Oncomine TCR Beta short-read sequencing. TCRdb re-analysed the PCR reads in MiXCR, keeping a single row per CDR3 protein. The sample holds 12,000 to 15,000 distinct CDR3 sequences, about 29% seen once. Sequencing was carried out using cultured CD4+ T cells from blood. Receptors originate from a human donor with COVID-19.

This clonotype was detected only a few times. Here the CDR3 DNA reads TGCAGTGTCCGGCCAGCTAACGAGCAGTACTTC. Encoded protein: CSVRPANEQYF. The chain is built from TRBV20-1 and TRBJ2-7; no clear D. This CDR3 contains 11 residues. Germline V gives CDR1 DFQATT, CDR2 SNEGSKA (reference sequence). V lost 7 bases to trimming and J lost 5 bases, with 12 bases between them.

This clonotype has more than one count but fewer than ten. The chain employs TRBV7-9 and TRBJ1-2, with a tentative D call TRBD1 (6 bases). CDR1 and CDR2 from the germline V gene are SEHNR and FQNEAQ (reference sequence). Trimming took off 1 base at V and 5 bases at J, with 11 bases between the two ends. The CDR3 runs 14 residues. The CDR3 DNA follows: TGTGCCAGCAGCTTAGACAGGGAAGAGTATGGCTACACCTTC. Translation: CASSLDREEYGYTF.

The sample holds a few counts of this clonotype. The chain combines TRBV28 with TRBJ1-5; tentatively, D is TRBD1 (5 bases). Germline CDR1 and CDR2: MDHEN and SYDVKM. Trimming stripped 5 bases from V and 6 bases from J, with 17 bases between. The CDR3 contains 15 residues. CDR3 bases: TGTGCCAGCAGTGACTCGGGGCAGGGCGGTCAGCCCCAGCATTTT. Protein: CASSDSGQGGQPQHF.

The V call is TRBV6-1, the J call TRBJ2-3; TRBD1 agrees at 7 bases. Germline CDR1 reads MNHNS; CDR2 reads SASEGT. With 4 bases clipped from V and 3 bases from J, the junction kept 7 bases outside the gene matches. The CDR3 is made up of 15 amino acids. The CDR3, as DNA: TGTGCCAGCAGTGGCCGACAGGGAGCTACAGATACGCAGTATTTT. Translated, it gives CASSGRQGATDTQYF.

This clonotype was counted between two and nine times. The rearrangement joins TRBV7-6 to TRBJ1-5; D gene ambiguous. The V gene's germline CDR1 is SGHVS and CDR2 FNYEAQ. V was clipped by 4 bases and J by 4 bases, with 5 bases between them. This CDR3 comprises 12 residues. The CDR3 DNA reads TGTGCCAGCAGCTCTCCTAATCAGCCCCAGCATTTT. Its translation: CASSSPNQPQHF.

The chain has TRBV7-8 and TRBJ2-5, with 7 bases identical to TRBD2. There are 16 residues in the CDR3. Germline lookup yields CDR1 SGHVS and CDR2 FQNEAQ. V lost 4 bases and J lost 1; bases outside the gene matches: 9. The CDR3 region has the DNA TGTGCCAGCAGCTCGAAGAGCGGGGTAATCCAAGAGACCCAGTACTTC. Translated, it gives CASSSKSGVIQETQYF.

The chain is built from TRBV5-4 and TRBJ2-7; 9 bases are shared with TRBD1. From germline, CDR1 is SGHNT and CDR2 YYREEE (reference sequence). This CDR3 spans 14 amino acids. V lost 3 bases to trimming and J lost 2 bases; unmatched junction nucleotides: 3. Here the CDR3 reads CASSSRQGAYEQYF. In nucleotides, the CDR3 is TGTGCCAGCAGCTCCCGACAGGGGGCCTACGAGCAGTACTTC.

CDR3 sequence reads: CASSVTGPSYEQYF. Here the CDR3 DNA reads TGTGCCAGCAGTGTGACAGGGCCCTCCTACGAGCAGTACTTC. V is TRBV2 and J is TRBJ2-7; 7 nucleotides agree with TRBD1. The CDR3 runs to 14 residues. In germline, CDR1 is SNHLY, CDR2 FYNNEI. Trimming took 4 bases from V and 0 from J; bases not matched to a gene: 3.

The chain combines TRBV7-9 with TRBJ1-6, with D perhaps matching TRBD1 (5 bases). Germline lookup yields CDR1 SEHNR and CDR2 FQNEAQ (reference sequence). This CDR3 region has 18 residues. The V end lost 4 bases, the J end lost 6 bases, and 22 bases lay between the germline ends. The CDR3 DNA is TGTGCCAGCAGCTCACCTCCGACTTCCGGGACGGTTAATTCACCCCTCCACTTT. It codes for CASSSPPTSGTVNSPLHF.

This clonotype was found a few times. The V call is TRBV7-2, the J call TRBJ2-5; a weak D match, TRBD2 (6 bases). From germline, CDR1 is SGHTA and CDR2 FQGNSA. Trimming removed 6 bases from V and 4 bases from J, with 15 bases in between. This CDR3 has 14 residues. The CDR3 loop is CASSSAGMRETQYF. The CDR3 DNA reads TGTGCCAGCAGTTCGGCGGGAATGAGAGAGACCCAGTACTTC.

This clonotype appeared a single time. Without the conserved terminal phenylalanine or tryptophan, this CDR3 likely stems from a read error. This chain joins TRBV7-2 and TRBJ1-2; 7 nucleotides line up with TRBD1. From germline, CDR1 is SGHTA and CDR2 FQGNSA. V shed 5 bases, J shed 7 bases, and the junction held 10 bases outside the gene matches. The CDR3 sequence is 14 residues long. CDR3 loop: CASSAVRTGFGYTL. In DNA, the CDR3 is TGTGCCAGCAGCGCAGTAAGGACAGGTTTTGGCTACACCCTC.

This chain joins TRBV18 and TRBJ2-2; D is possibly TRBD1 or TRBD2 (5 bases each). The V and J ends lost 3 bases and 6 bases respectively, with 5 bases between them. The CDR3 loop spans 12 amino acids. Germline V gene sequence: CDR1 KGHSH, CDR2 LQKENI. The CDR3 sequence is CASSPGPGELFF. The CDR3, as DNA: TGTGCCAGCTCACCGGGACCCGGGGAGCTGTTTTTT. The full variable domain, in which reference TRBV18 and TRBJ2-2 provide the parts outside the CDR3, is NAGVMQNPRHLVRRRGQEARLRCSPMKGHSHVYWYRQLPEEGLKFMVYLQKENIIDESGMPKERFSAEFPKEGPSILRIQQVVRGDSAAYFCASSPGPGELFFGEGSRLTVL.

The J gene is TRBJ1-6, the V gene TRBV5-1; TRBD1 aligns across 7 bases. The CDR3 loop spans 13 amino acids. Trimming at V came to 3 bases and at J to 9 bases, leaving 3 bases not matched to a gene. CDR1 and CDR2 from the germline V gene are SGHRS and YFSETQ. The CDR3 region has the DNA TGCGCCAGCAGCTCACAGGGGAGTTCACCCCTCCACTTT. Translated, it gives CASSSQGSSPLHF.

This clonotype was detected only a few times. The CDR3: CASSSYPPSGQYF. DNA for the CDR3: TGCGCCAGCAGCAGCTACCCGCCGAGTGGGCAGTATTTT. The rearrangement uses TRBV10-2 and TRBJ2-3; D uncertain. The CDR3 is made up of 13 amino acids. V was trimmed by 6 bases and J by 11 bases, leaving 18 bases between them. From germline, CDR1 is WSHSY and CDR2 SAAADI.

This clonotype was recorded a few times. The chain combines TRBV6-1 with TRBJ1-5; unclear D gene. The CDR3 totals 15 residues. Trimming took off 5 bases at V and 2 bases at J, with 13 bases between the two ends. CDR1 MNHNS and CDR2 SASEGT come from the germline V gene. The CDR3 spells CASSHGGGGNQPQHF. The CDR3 nucleotides read TGTGCCAGCAGTCACGGTGGAGGAGGCAATCAGCCCCAGCATTTT.

This clonotype was detected a few times. CDR3 residues: CASRDRQGMGRYTF. CDR3 nucleotides: TGTGCCAGCAGGGATCGACAGGGAATGGGGCGCTACACCTTC. The gene calls are TRBV6-1 and TRBJ1-2, with 7 nucleotides matching TRBD1. The CDR3 loop spans 14 amino acids. V was clipped by 6 bases and J by 9 bases; unmatched bases: 13. CDR1 is MNHNS, CDR2 SASEGT, per germline.

This rearrangement joins TRBV7-2 to TRBJ2-3; D is ambiguous. V was clipped by 3 bases and J by 1 base, with 5 bases between them. CDR1 is SGHTA and CDR2 is FQGNSA in the germline V gene. This CDR3 has 13 amino acids. The CDR3 protein is CASSFWGTDTQYF. The DNA of the CDR3 is TGTGCCAGCAGCTTTTGGGGCACAGATACGCAGTATTTT. Full variable domain (outside the CDR3, taken from reference TRBV7-2 and TRBJ2-3): GAGVSQSPSNKVTEKGKDVELRCDPISGHTALYWYRQSLGQGLEFLIYFQGNSAPDKSGLPSDRFSAERTGGSVSTLTIQRTQQEDSAVYLCASSFWGTDTQYFGPGTRLTVL.

The chain carries TRBV10-3 and TRBJ2-3; D is uncertain. V lost 3 bases, J lost 6 bases, and 4 bases lay in between. The length of the CDR3 is 11 residues. From germline, CDR1 is ENHRY and CDR2 SYGVKD. The CDR3 nucleotides are TGTGCCATCAGTGATAGGGATACGCAGTATTTT. Translation gives CAISDRDTQYF.

The gene calls are TRBV28 and TRBJ1-6; a weak D match, TRBD1 (5 bases). V was cut by 8 bases and J by 0 bases, with 11 bases left in between. The CDR3 is 15 residues long. Germline-derived CDR1 and CDR2 are MDHEN and SYDVKM. CDR3 in amino acids: CASWGGNSYNSPLHF. In DNA, the CDR3 is TGTGCCAGCTGGGGCGGGAACTCCTATAATTCACCCCTCCACTTT.

The V gene is TRBV5-1, the J gene TRBJ2-3; 8 positions match TRBD2. Per the germline V gene, CDR1 is SGHRS and CDR2 is YFSETQ. The length of the CDR3 is 17 residues. The J segment lost 0 bases and the V segment lost 4 bases, leaving 10 bases of the junction unmatched. This chain's CDR3 is CASSERGGGPSTDTQYF. DNA for the CDR3: TGCGCCAGCAGCGAGAGGGGCGGGGGGCCAAGCACAGATACGCAGTATTTT.